The 27 T cell receptor beta chains below come from one sample, sequenced in a study of beta chain features in type 1 diabetes. General observations from the study: Shorter TCRB CDR3s, moderately but significantly so, were found in Type 1 diabetes patients in all four CD4+ subsets.

Of the isolated RNA, all was reverse transcribed, and so the sequenced material was expressed TCRB transcripts. The method was immunoSEQ multiplex PCR; TCRdb's version includes in-frame clones alone and lacks a portion of them. The sample lists about 160,000 clones, approximately 7.8% occurring once. Antigen specificity for these receptors is unknown. The sample was central memory CD4+ T cells from blood. The receptors come from a woman aged 35 to 49 with type 1 diabetes.

V is TRBV7-2 and J is TRBJ2-3; 7 nucleotides match TRBD2. The junction had 11 bases not matched to a gene; V was cut back by 5 bases and J by 9 bases. CDR1 is SGHTA, CDR2 FQGNSA, per germline. The CDR3 spans 14 residues. The CDR3 coding sequence is TGTGCCAGCAGCCTCCCCCGACTAGCTGACACGCAGTATTTT. Protein product: CASSLPRLADTQYF.

This clone has only a few counts. CDR3 sequence (DNA): TGTGCCAGCAGCAATTTCGAGACTGAAGCTTTCTTT. It specifies CASSNFETEAFF. The chain links TRBV21-1 to TRBJ1-1. TRBV21-1 constitutes a pseudogene. CDR3 length equals 12 residues.

The chain carries TRBV29-1 and TRBJ1-1, with D possibly being TRBD1 (5 bases). In germline, CDR1 is SQVTM, CDR2 ANQGSEA. This CDR3 has 11 residues. Trimming took off 4 bases at V and 5 bases at J, with 8 bases between the two ends. CDR3 bases: TGCAGCGTTGGGAGACAGACTGAAGCTTTCTTT. Translating it yields CSVGRQTEAFF.

About this clone itself: Germline and junction disagree at one end, which may indicate a read error. V gene TRBV10-3 combines with J gene TRBJ1-2; unclear D gene. Germline V gene sequence: CDR1 ENHRY, CDR2 SYGVKD. This CDR3 region has 14 residues. This CDR3 is CAITEATEDYGYTF. CDR3 DNA sequence: TGTGCCATCACTGAGGCGACCGAGGACTATGGCTACACCTTC.

In this sample, this clone turned up many times. This sequence joins TRBV19 and TRBJ1-5; D gene ambiguous. Germline V lookup: CDR1 LNHDA, CDR2 SQIVND (reference sequence). With 2 bases removed from V and 5 bases from J, the gap between germline ends came to 13 bases. The CDR3 runs 15 residues. CDR3 sequence (DNA): TGTGCCAGTAGTATAATGGCGGCGGGGTATCAGCCCCAGCATTTT. Translation gives CASSIMAAGYQPQHF.

This sequence joins TRBV5-1 and TRBJ1-5; 8 bases line up with TRBD1. Trimming cost V 5 bases and J 5 bases; bases outside gene matches: 3. CDR3 size: 13 residues. Germline assignment: CDR1 SGHRS and CDR2 YFSETQ. This CDR3 is CASRDRDDQPQHF. CDR3 bases: TGCGCCAGCAGGGACAGGGATGATCAGCCCCAGCATTTT.

The rearrangement joins TRBV9 to TRBJ2-3, with 8 bases fitting TRBD1. Germline CDR1 and CDR2: SGDLS and YYNGEE. CDR3 size: 15 residues. V shed 2 bases, J shed 6 bases, and the junction held 8 bases outside the gene matches. The chain's CDR3 is CASSVRTGGGDTQYF. In DNA, the CDR3 is TGTGCCAGCAGCGTTCGTACAGGGGGTGGGGATACGCAGTATTTT.

V and J are TRBV5-1 and TRBJ1-5; 7 bases fit TRBD1. From germline, CDR1 is SGHRS and CDR2 YFSETQ. The CDR3 is 15 amino acids. The ends lost 5 bases at V and 1 base at J; junction bases unmatched: 6. CDR3 protein: CASSSTGQSNQPQHF. In DNA, the CDR3 is TGCGCCAGCAGTTCCACGGGACAGAGCAATCAGCCCCAGCATTTT.

The genes are TRBV4-1 and TRBJ2-1, with D perhaps matching TRBD1 (6 bases). V lost 6 bases and J lost 4, with 13 bases in between. The CDR3 is made up of 14 amino acids. CDR1 is MGHRA and CDR2 is YSYEKL in the germline V gene. The CDR3 DNA reads TGCGCCAGCAGGTCGACAGGCCCTTACAATGAGCAGTTCTTC. Its protein is CASRSTGPYNEQFF.

This sequence joins TRBV14 and TRBJ1-4; 8 bases fit TRBD1. The germline V gene has CDR1 SGHDN and CDR2 FVKESK. The CDR3 covers 15 residues. The J segment lost 6 bases and the V segment lost 6 bases, leaving 9 bases of the junction unmatched. The CDR3 region is CASSGRDRIYEKLFF. The CDR3 DNA reads TGTGCCAGCAGTGGTCGGGACAGGATATATGAAAAACTGTTTTTT.

This chain joins TRBV15 and TRBJ2-5; D possibly corresponds to TRBD1 (6 bases). Germline values: CDR1 LNHNV, CDR2 YYDKDF (reference sequence). The germline V and J ends were trimmed by 2 bases and 0 bases, with 10 bases remaining between them. The CDR3 is made up of 15 amino acids. CDR3 nucleotides: TGTGCCACCAGCAGATCAACAGGGTACCAAGAGACCCAGTACTTC. Protein: CATSRSTGYQETQYF. Using reference TRBV15 and TRBJ2-5 for the parts outside the CDR3, the full variable domain is DAMVIQNPRYQVTQFGKPVTLSCSQTLNHNVMYWYQQKSSQAPKLLFHYYDKDFNNEADTPDNFQSRRPNTSFCFLDIRSPGLGDTAMYLCATSRSTGYQETQYFGPGTRLLVL.

This clone turned up a few times. The chain couples TRBV5-6 to TRBJ2-6, with TRBD2 as a possible D gene (7 bases). This CDR3 has 17 amino acids. The germline V gene encodes CDR1 SGHDT and CDR2 YYEEEE. Trimming took 0 bases from V and 4 from J, leaving 14 bases between them. CDR3 DNA: TGTGCCAGCAGCTTGGAGGGGGGGCCTGCCGGGGCCAACGTCCTGACTTTC. It codes for CASSLEGGPAGANVLTF.

This clone was seen a handful of times. V and J are TRBV19 and TRBJ1-4, with TRBD1 matching 8 bases. This CDR3 has 14 amino acids. Germline CDR1 and CDR2: LNHDA and SQIVND (reference sequence). V was pared by 7 bases and J by 6 bases, with 7 bases of the junction left unmatched. The CDR3 nucleotides read TGTGCCAGTACAAGGGGACAGGCGTATGAAAAACTGTTTTTT. Its protein product is CASTRGQAYEKLFF.

This clone has only a few counts. The V gene is TRBV18, the J gene TRBJ1-1; 9 positions match TRBD1. The CDR3 is 14 residues long. Germline V gene data show CDR1 as KGHSH and CDR2 as LQKENI. Germline trimming cut 3 bases from V and 5 bases from J; bases unmatched to any gene: 4. CDR3 in DNA: TGTGCCAGCTCACCCAAGGGACAGGGTACTGAAGCTTTCTTT. It codes for CASSPKGQGTEAFF.

This sequence joins TRBV2 and TRBJ1-5, with D tentatively TRBD1 (5 bases). The CDR3 consists of 14 residues. V was cut by 6 bases and J by 5 bases, with 14 bases left in between. In germline, CDR1 is SNHLY, CDR2 FYNNEI. The CDR3 bases are TGTGCCAGCAGGCAGACAGTCAACCATCAGCCCCAGCATTTT. Translated: CASRQTVNHQPQHF.

The sample holds a few counts of this clone. V and J are TRBV6-4 and TRBJ2-3; 7 bases agree with TRBD1. This CDR3 region has 13 residues. Unmatched junction bases numbered 4, after V lost 2 bases and J lost 8 bases. CDR1 MRHNA and CDR2 SNTAGT come from the germline V gene. This CDR3 reads CASSDGTATTQYF. CDR3 DNA: TGTGCCAGCAGTGACGGGACAGCTACTACGCAGTATTTT.

The chain joins TRBV5-1 to TRBJ2-5; the D gene is possibly TRBD1 (6 bases). CDR1 SGHRS and CDR2 YFSETQ come from the germline V gene. Trimming cost V 5 bases and J 7 bases, with 21 bases left between them. The CDR3 consists of 15 residues. DNA of the CDR3: TGCGCCAGCAGGACTTCCTCAGGGGACCTGGGGACCCAGTACTTC. It yields the protein CASRTSSGDLGTQYF.

V gene TRBV7-9 combines with J gene TRBJ2-1; maybe TRBD1 (6 bases). Germline V gene sequence: CDR1 SEHNR, CDR2 FQNEAQ (reference sequence). The length of the CDR3 is 15 residues. V shed 0 bases and J shed 6 bases, with 12 bases lying between them. CDR3 in amino acids: CASSLAGYRVNEQFF. CDR3 nucleotide sequence: TGTGCCAGCAGCTTAGCGGGGTACAGGGTCAATGAGCAGTTCTTC. Full variable domain (remainder filled in from reference TRBV7-9 and TRBJ2-1): DTGVSQNPRHKITKRGQNVTFRCDPISEHNRLYWYRQTLGQGPEFLTYFQNEAQLEKSRLLSDRFSAERPKGSFSTLEIQRTEQGDSAMYLCASSLAGYRVNEQFFGPGTRLTVL.

The chain uses TRBV10-3 and TRBJ1-6, with 9 bases lining up with TRBD1. The V gene end was trimmed by 11 bases and the J gene end by 7 bases; junction bases not matched to a gene: 15. The CDR3 is 16 amino acids. Germline loops: CDR1 ENHRY, CDR2 SYGVKD. CDR3 sequence reads: CASRTPGTGYNSPLHF. The CDR3 nucleotides are TGTGCCTCCCGCACCCCTGGGACAGGGTACAATTCACCCCTCCACTTT.

The chain joins TRBV5-6 to TRBJ1-2; possible D gene TRBD1, 6 bases. The CDR3 loop spans 13 amino acids. V was shortened by 4 bases and J by 4 bases, with 11 bases between the two germline ends. Germline V gene sequence: CDR1 SGHDT, CDR2 YYEEEE. In nucleotides, the CDR3 is TGTGCCAGCAGCCACCAGGGGTCCTATGGCTACACCTTC. It yields the protein CASSHQGSYGYTF.

This chain uses TRBV19 with TRBJ2-2, with 12 bases fitting TRBD2. The CDR3 loop spans 16 amino acids. With V trimmed by 3 bases and J by 5 bases, 4 bases remained unmatched. Looked up from germline, CDR1 is LNHDA and CDR2 is SQIVND (reference sequence). The CDR3 here is CASSIALAGGTGELFF. CDR3 bases: TGTGCCAGTAGTATCGCACTAGCGGGAGGAACCGGGGAGCTGTTTTTT.

This clone was detected only a few times. The J gene is TRBJ1-1, the V gene TRBV6-6; D unclear. V was cut by 7 bases and J by 4 bases, with 10 bases left in between. Germline assignment: CDR1 MNHNY and CDR2 SVGAGI (reference sequence). The CDR3 has 12 amino acids. This CDR3 is CASIEGGTEAFF. The CDR3 nucleotides read TGTGCCAGCATTGAGGGCGGCACTGAAGCTTTCTTT.

This clone occurred many times. The chain has TRBV4-3 and TRBJ2-7; D is unclear. CDR1 LGHNA and CDR2 YSLEER come from the germline V gene. Trimming stripped 0 bases from V and 6 bases from J, with 12 bases between. The CDR3 has 14 amino acids. DNA for the CDR3: TGCGCCAGCAGCCAAGATGGGCAGGCCGGCGAGCAGTACTTC. Its translation: CASSQDGQAGEQYF.

This clone showed up just a few times. The DNA for the CDR3 is TGTGCCAGCAGGTTGGCGGGACAGGGGGCTAAGACCCAGTACTTC. Protein product: CASRLAGQGAKTQYF. This chain connects TRBV28 to TRBJ2-5; TRBD1 matches at 12 bases. The CDR3 loop spans 15 amino acids. CDR1 and CDR2 from the germline V gene are MDHEN and SYDVKM. V shed 6 bases and J 6 bases; nucleotides not matched to a gene: 8.

The rearrangement joins TRBV7-3 to TRBJ2-3; the match to TRBD1 covers 10 bases. Germline values: CDR1 SGHTA, CDR2 FQGTGA. The CDR3 length is 17 residues. Trimming at V came to 1 base and at J to 8 bases, leaving 12 bases not matched to a gene. Written as DNA, the CDR3 is TGTGCCAGCAGCTTAATGGGGATGACAGGGGGCTGGGCTACGCAGTATTTT. The encoded protein is CASSLMGMTGGWATQYF. Filled out from reference TRBV7-3 and TRBJ2-3, the complete variable domain reads GAGVSQTPSNKVTEKGKYVELRCDPISGHTALYWYRQSLGQGPEFLIYFQGTGAADDSGLPNDRFFAVRPEGSVSTLKIQRTERGDSAVYLCASSLMGMTGGWATQYFGPGTRLTVL.

The V gene is TRBV7-2, the J gene TRBJ1-2; 7 bases line up with TRBD1. Trimming removed 3 bases from V and 4 bases from J; junction bases left unmatched: 5. The CDR3 spans 14 residues. Germline V lookup: CDR1 SGHTA, CDR2 FQGNSA. For the CDR3, the DNA is TGTGCCAGCAGCTTTGGGGACAGAAGCTATGGCTACACCTTC. Protein product: CASSFGDRSYGYTF.

CDR3 DNA: TGTGCCTGGAGTCAGGGCCACTCCTACGAGCAGTACTTC. Residues: CAWSQGHSYEQYF. The chain recombines TRBV30 with TRBJ2-7; weak D call: TRBD1 (5 bases). The CDR3 runs to 13 residues. Deletions cut 2 bases from V and 0 bases from J, with 8 bases between. Looked up from germline, CDR1 is GTSNPN and CDR2 is SVGIG (reference sequence).